These 15 T cell receptor beta chains were all obtained from the same sample, sequenced in a study of identical twins. TCRdb reprocessed the 5' RACE reads via MiXCR and lists one record per CDR3 protein. Of 1.5 million to 2 million distinct CDR3 sequences detected, around 33% appear once; the ten largest clones hold around 0.25%. The material sequenced was cord blood. Receptors originate from a newborn girl in good health.

In the case of this clonotype: A much larger clone differs by one base, so this may be a read error. The CDR3 DNA reads TGCAGTGCTAGAGATAAGGGGGCTAACTATGGCTACACCTTC. Its translation: CSARDKGANYGYTF. The chain recombines TRBV20-1 with TRBJ1-2; D might be TRBD1 (6 bases). CDR1 is DFQATT, CDR2 SNEGSKA, per germline (reference sequence). The CDR3 has 14 amino acids. The germline V and J ends were trimmed by 0 bases and 0 bases, with 8 bases remaining between them.

There are a few counts of this clonotype. The chain has TRBV5-1 and TRBJ1-2; 9 nucleotides match TRBD1. The CDR3 has 18 amino acids. Germline V CDR1 and CDR2: SGHRS, YFSETQ. The J segment lost 1 base and the V segment lost 4 bases, leaving 14 bases of the junction unmatched. The CDR3 loop is CASSLGTGLIGGNYGYTF. The DNA of the CDR3 is TGCGCCAGCAGCCTCGGGACAGGGTTGATCGGGGGTAACTATGGCTACACCTTC.

The chain has TRBV20-1 and TRBJ1-4; unclear D gene. Germline V lookup: CDR1 DFQATT, CDR2 SNEGSKA (reference sequence). V gave up 3 bases and J gave up 4 bases, with 12 bases separating them. The CDR3 sequence is 14 residues long. DNA for the CDR3: TGCAGTGCTAGTCCCCGGATCCATAATGAAAAACTGTTTTTT. Protein sequence: CSASPRIHNEKLFF.

This clonotype appeared once. The V and J genes are TRBV20-1 and TRBJ1-1; a weak D match, TRBD1 (6 bases). There are 12 residues in the CDR3. In germline, CDR1 is DFQATT, CDR2 SNEGSKA (reference sequence). The CDR3 reads CRGAGSNTEAFF. CDR3 sequence (DNA): TGCAGGGGGGCGGGCTCGAACACTGAAGCTTTCTTT.

This clonotype was recorded a few times. This chain joins TRBV4-2 and TRBJ2-1, with 9 bases identical to TRBD2. CDR3 length: 16 amino acids. Trimming at V came to 0 bases and at J to 3 bases, leaving 3 bases not matched to a gene. Germline CDR1 is LGHNA and CDR2 is YNFKEQ. CDR3 residues: CASSQEAGGFYNEQFF. The CDR3 DNA is TGTGCCAGCAGCCAAGAAGCGGGGGGATTCTACAATGAGCAGTTCTTC.

CDR3 region: CASSPPVSETQYF. The CDR3 coding sequence is TGTGCCAGCTCACCACCGGTCTCTGAGACCCAGTACTTC. The rearrangement joins TRBV18 to TRBJ2-5, with D hard to call. The CDR3 sequence is 13 residues long. With 0 bases removed from V and 5 bases from J, the gap between germline ends came to 7 bases. Germline V gene sequence: CDR1 KGHSH, CDR2 LQKENI.

The sample holds one count of this clonotype. A much larger clonotype is one base distant, so this may be a read error. The CDR3 DNA follows: TGTGCCAGCAGTTTATATTTGGGGAATGAGCAGTACTTC. Its translation: CASSLYLGNEQYF. The chain joins TRBV28 to TRBJ2-4; D is unclear. V was pared by 1 base and J by 13 bases, with 14 bases between. In germline, CDR1 is MDHEN, CDR2 SYDVKM. CDR3 size: 13 residues.

In its sample, this clonotype was seen a few times. The chain uses TRBV6-5 and TRBJ2-1; 7 bases match TRBD2. V gave up 7 bases and J gave up 3 bases; unmatched junction bases: 9. Germline CDR1 MNHEY, CDR2 SVGAGI. This CDR3 region has 15 residues. The CDR3 bases are TGTGCCAGCACCTGGGGGGGAGCGGGCTACAATGAGCAGTTCTTC. It codes for CASTWGGAGYNEQFF.

The V and J genes are TRBV9 and TRBJ2-2; D uncertain. CDR1 is SGDLS and CDR2 is YYNGEE in the germline V gene. V shed 1 base and J shed 4 bases, with 11 bases lying between them. CDR3 length equals 15 residues. The CDR3 is CASSVKEKITGELFF. The CDR3 bases are TGTGCCAGCAGCGTAAAGGAGAAAATCACCGGGGAGCTGTTTTTT. Combining the CDR3 with reference TRBV9 and TRBJ2-2 gives the whole variable domain DSGVTQTPKHLITATGQRVTLRCSPRSGDLSVYWYQQSLDQGLQFLIQYYNGEERAKGNILERFSAQQFPDLHSELNLSSLELGDSALYFCASSVKEKITGELFFGEGSRLTVL.

V and J are TRBV6-6 and TRBJ2-1; 7 positions agree with TRBD1. The V gene's germline CDR1 is MNHNY and CDR2 SVGAGI (reference sequence). With V trimmed by 8 bases and J by 3 bases, 10 bases remained unmatched. The CDR3 totals 15 residues. CDR3 loop: CASRERTGIYNEQFF. The CDR3, as DNA: TGTGCCAGCCGAGAAAGGACAGGTATCTACAATGAGCAGTTCTTC.

This chain connects TRBV9 to TRBJ1-1; D is uncertain. The CDR3 has 13 amino acids. Deletions cut 4 bases from V and 7 bases from J, with 14 bases between. Germline CDR1 reads SGDLS; CDR2 reads YYNGEE. The CDR3: CASSPTPHGEAFF. The DNA of the CDR3 is TGTGCCAGCAGCCCAACCCCCCATGGTGAAGCTTTCTTT.

The rearrangement joins TRBV19 to TRBJ2-3, with TRBD1 identical over 7 bases. Germline assignment: CDR1 LNHDA and CDR2 SQIVND (reference sequence). V lost 5 bases, J lost 0 bases, and 8 bases stayed unmatched. There are 16 residues in the CDR3. In DNA, the CDR3 is TGTGCCAGTAGTCGGGGACAGACCCACAGCACAGATACGCAGTATTTT. Translating it yields CASSRGQTHSTDTQYF.

The rearrangement uses TRBV20-1 and TRBJ1-6, with D perhaps TRBD1 (6 bases). This CDR3 spans 15 amino acids. CDR1 DFQATT and CDR2 SNEGSKA come from the germline V gene (reference sequence). With 3 bases removed from V and 7 bases from J, the gap between germline ends came to 16 bases. CDR3 loop: CSARVDSIGNSPLHF. The DNA for the CDR3 is TGCAGTGCTAGGGTGGACAGCATAGGCAATTCACCCCTCCACTTT.

This CDR3 reads CASSLAIGPPETQYF. CDR3 nucleotide sequence: TGCGCCAGCAGCTTGGCCATCGGACCACCGGAGACCCAGTACTTC. The chain couples TRBV5-1 to TRBJ2-7; D gene unclear. The last part of the DNA fits TRBJ2-5 better; the J call may be wrong. The CDR3 loop spans 15 amino acids. The germline CDR1 and CDR2 sequences are SGHRS and YFSETQ.

The genes are TRBV3-1 and TRBJ1-1; D uncertain. The CDR3 has 14 amino acids. Germline assignment: CDR1 LGHDT and CDR2 YNNKEL (reference sequence). Trimming took off 1 base at V and 5 bases at J, with 11 bases between the two ends. CDR3: CASSQVGRNTEAFF. For the CDR3, the DNA is TGTGCCAGCAGCCAAGTGGGCAGGAATACTGAAGCTTTCTTT.